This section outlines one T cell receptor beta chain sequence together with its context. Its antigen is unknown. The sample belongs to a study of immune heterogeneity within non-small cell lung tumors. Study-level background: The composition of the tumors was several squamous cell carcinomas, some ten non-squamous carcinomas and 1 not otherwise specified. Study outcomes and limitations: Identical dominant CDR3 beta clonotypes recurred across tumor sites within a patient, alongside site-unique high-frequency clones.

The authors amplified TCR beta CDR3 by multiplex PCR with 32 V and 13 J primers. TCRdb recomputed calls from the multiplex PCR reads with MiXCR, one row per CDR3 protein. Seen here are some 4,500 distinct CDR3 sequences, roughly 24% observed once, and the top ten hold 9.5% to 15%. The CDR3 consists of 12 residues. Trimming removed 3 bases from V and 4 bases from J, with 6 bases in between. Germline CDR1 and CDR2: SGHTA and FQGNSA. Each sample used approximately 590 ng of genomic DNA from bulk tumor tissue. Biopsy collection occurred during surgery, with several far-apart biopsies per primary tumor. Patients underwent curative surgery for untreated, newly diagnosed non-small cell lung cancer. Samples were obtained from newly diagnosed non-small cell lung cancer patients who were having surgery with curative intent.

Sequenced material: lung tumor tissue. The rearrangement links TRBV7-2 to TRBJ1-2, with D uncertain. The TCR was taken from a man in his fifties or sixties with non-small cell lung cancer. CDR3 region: CASSFQFYGYTF. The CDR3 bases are TGTGCCAGCAGCTTCCAGTTCTATGGCTACACCTTC.